These 24 T cell receptor delta chains were sequenced from one sample in a study of γδ T cells in repeated Plasmodium falciparum infection. TCRdb called clones anew from the multiplex PCR reads with CATT. The sample shows 45,000 to 60,000 delta-chain clones, approximately 1.8% of them seen only once. Gammadelta T cells were flow-sorted from PBMC into Vgamma9/Vdelta2+ and Vdelta2-negative populations for bulk analysis. The sample comprised gamma-delta T cells from blood. The receptor source for this set is a pool of human donors (malaria-infected and uninfected, not separated).

Note on this clone: The junction and the germline gene differ at one end; a read error may be behind it. The rearrangement uses TRDV1 and TRDJ2; 13 positions agree with TRDD3. TCRdb lists no J gene, so it was determined here by aligning the DNA to germline. CDR1 and CDR2 (germline): TSWWSYY, QGS. CDR3 length equals 33 residues. In DNA, the CDR3 is TGTGCTCTTGGGGAACGGTCCCTTCCAACGTCCCTTGTACTGGGGGATACGCGGAATTATCTTCCTCCGGAACCTCTTTTGGCAGCACAACTCTTCTTT. Its protein is CALGERSLPTSLVLGDTRNYLPPEPLLAAQLFF.

About this clone: A read error is likely here: a far larger clone is one base away. The same CDR3 is also encoded by other DNA sequences in this sample. The chain recombines TRDV2 with TRDJ1, with 10 positions matching TRDD3. The J gene was missing in TCRdb and was found by matching the end of the DNA to germline. The CDR3 covers 17 residues. Germline V lookup: CDR1 GEAIGNYY, CDR2 EKD. The CDR3 protein is CACGIGGIRWCTDKLIF. DNA for the CDR3: TGTGCTTGTGGGATAGGGGGGATACGTTGGTGCACCGATAAACTCATCTTT.

This clone has only a few counts. The protein in TCRdb stems from a much larger clone and differs at residue 10 from this DNA's translation, likely a read error; here the protein is translated from the DNA. The J gene is TRDJ1, the V gene TRDV2, with a weak D call TRDD3 (6 bases). No J gene was available from TCRdb, and it was assigned here by a germline match of the DNA. The germline gives CDR1 GEAIGNYY, CDR2 EKD. This CDR3 region has 13 residues. Written as DNA, the CDR3 is TGTGCCTGTGAGGGGATCGGCACCGATACACTCATCTTT. As protein: CACEGIGTDTLIF.

This clone was seen ten or more times. TCRdb's protein, taken from a much larger clone, differs from this DNA's translation at residue 16, likely owing to a read error; the protein displayed comes from the DNA. This sequence joins TRDV1 and TRDJ1; a possible D gene is TRDD3 (8 bases). The germline gives CDR1 TSWWSYY, CDR2 QGS. This CDR3 region has 24 residues. The CDR3 DNA is TGTGCCCTGGGCAAATTCCTACTTCTCCCCTGGGGGACAAAAATCCTGAGGTACACCGATAAACTCATCTTT. It is translated as CALGKFLLLPWGTKILRYTDKLIF.

This clone was found a few times. Only one base separates this from a far larger clonotype, so it likely reflects a read error. The same CDR3 is also encoded by other DNA sequences in this sample. The rearrangement links TRDV2 to TRDJ1; 13 nucleotides agree with TRDD3. The J gene was missing in TCRdb and was found by matching the end of the DNA to germline. The CDR3 is made up of 22 amino acids. V shed 2 bases, J shed 0 bases, and the junction held 20 bases outside the gene matches. The germline V gene has CDR1 GEAIGNYY and CDR2 EKD. This CDR3 reads CACDIITGGYGQTSQDTDKLIF. The CDR3 DNA reads TGTGCCTGTGACATTATAACTGGGGGATACGGACAGACCTCACAAGACACCGATAAACTCATCTTT.

This clone was seen a few times. A far larger clone lies a single base away; this is likely a read error. Other nucleotide sequences from this sample produce the same CDR3. The V and J genes are TRDV1 and TRDJ1; 10 bases align to TRDD3. This CDR3 contains 23 residues. In germline, CDR1 is TSWWSYY, CDR2 QGS. V lost 4 bases and J lost 2; bases outside the gene matches: 28. DNA for the CDR3: TGTGCTCTTGGGGCACCCTATGAATTCCTACTCTGGGGGATAGGAGCTTATACCGATAAACTCATCTTT. This encodes CALGAPYEFLLWGIGAYTDKLIF.

This clone was observed at least ten times. This chain connects TRDV1 to TRDJ1; 10 bases line up with TRDD3. Losses at the gene ends were 5 bases for V and 2 bases for J; bases not matched to a gene: 29. CDR1 is TSWWSYY and CDR2 is QGS in the germline V gene. The CDR3 length is 23 residues. CDR3 region: CALGNGAFNSLNWGIGMTDKLIF. DNA of the CDR3: TGTGCTCTTGGGAATGGAGCCTTTAATTCCTTAAACTGGGGGATCGGTATGACCGATAAACTCATCTTT.

Comment on this clone: With only one base between it and a far larger clone, this is likely a read error. This sample includes further DNA sequences coding for the same CDR3. With the J gene uncalled, the V gene is TRDV1; TRDD3, the D gene given by the table, was not confirmed from the DNA. The germline V gene encodes CDR1 TSWWSYY and CDR2 QGS. CDR3 length: 20 amino acids. CDR3 nucleotides: TGTGCTCTTGGGGAACAGCCCTTTCTGGGGGATATATTCGGCACCGATAAGCTCATCTTT. It encodes CALGEQPFLGDIFGTDKLIF.

This clone has a handful of counts. The protein TCRdb lists belongs to a much larger clone and differs from this DNA's translation at residue 6, which points to a read error; the protein shown is made from the DNA. The rearrangement joins TRDV3 to TRDJ1; TRDD3 agrees at 12 bases. TCRdb gives no J gene; it was assigned here by matching the DNA to germline. The CDR3 covers 23 residues. Looked up from germline, CDR1 is TVYSNPD and CDR2 is GDNSRS (reference sequence). V shed 0 bases and J 0 bases; nucleotides not matched to a gene: 26. The CDR3 here is CAFRLNPTLKHWGIPKYTDKLIF. In nucleotides, the CDR3 is TGTGCCTTTAGGCTGAACCCTACGCTGAAACACTGGGGGATACCGAAGTACACCGATAAACTCATCTTT.

This clone was detected ten times or more. The protein given by TCRdb reflects a much larger clone and differs at residue 17 from this DNA's translation, likely from a read error; the protein shown is the DNA's translation. The chain joins TRDV2 to TRDJ1; 9 positions match TRDD3. The CDR3 extends over 19 amino acids. Germline V gives CDR1 GEAIGNYY, CDR2 EKD. CDR3 region: CACDTFPALGDPFTDKPIF. CDR3 coding DNA: TGTGCCTGTGACACCTTCCCGGCTCTGGGGGATCCTTTCACCGATAAACCCATCTTT.

This clone showed up many times. A read error likely explains this, since a far larger clone differs by one base. This same CDR3 is encoded by further DNA sequences in the sample. Here the CDR3 DNA reads TGTGCCTGTGACACCTTAGACGGCTCCTGGGATACCCGACAGATGTTTTTC. Translating it yields CACDTLDGSWDTRQMFF. The chain carries TRDV2 and TRDJ3, with D maybe TRDD3 (5 bases). Germline assignment: CDR1 GEAIGNYY and CDR2 EKD. The CDR3 covers 17 residues.

Notes on this clone: The amino acid sequence in TCRdb belongs to a much larger clone and departs from this DNA's translation at residue 8, likely a sequencing read error; the sequence shown is translated from the DNA. This sequence joins TRDV3 and TRDJ1, with TRDD3 matching 8 bases. In germline, CDR1 is TVYSNPD, CDR2 GDNSRS (reference sequence). This CDR3 is 23 amino acids long. With 1 base clipped from V and 0 bases from J, the junction kept 31 bases outside the gene matches. CDR3 in DNA: TGTGCCTTTATCTCTCGCGCCTGCATCAATTCTTACTGGGGGTCCCGGTACACCGATAAACTCATCTTT. Translation: CAFISRACINSYWGSRYTDKLIF.

There are many counts of this clone. A far larger clone lies a single base away; this is likely a read error. This same CDR3 is encoded by further DNA sequences in the sample. This rearrangement joins TRDV1 to TRDJ1; weak D call: TRDD3 (6 bases). CDR3 length: 17 residues. Germline lookup yields CDR1 TSWWSYY and CDR2 QGS. The ends were cut back, 0 bases at V and 0 bases at J, with 14 bases in the middle. The chain's CDR3 is CALGELLGPWYTDKLIF. Here the CDR3 DNA reads TGTGCTCTTGGGGAACTGCTGGGGCCGTGGTACACCGATAAACTCATCTTT.

Note on this clone: TCRdb's protein for this DNA is that of a much larger clone and differs from the translation at residue 6, likely a read error; the protein shown is the DNA translation. V usage is TRDV1 and J usage is TRDJ1; 8 bases are a match to TRDD3. The V segment lost 1 base and the J segment 5 bases; nucleotides outside the gene matches: 21. Germline values: CDR1 TSWWSYY, CDR2 QGS. The CDR3 has 20 residues. For the CDR3, the DNA is TGTGCTCTTGGGGAACCAGAGGTGCGTAGGGGATACAGGAGGGGAGATAAACTCATCTTT. This encodes CALGEPEVRRGYRRGDKLIF.

In this sample, this clone turned up a few times. This DNA translates differently at residue 4 from the TCRdb protein, which is that of a much larger clone; a read error is likely, and the protein shown is the DNA's own translation. The gene calls are TRDV3 and TRDJ1; D not certain. No J gene is reported in TCRdb; it was inferred here by comparing the DNA with germline. CDR3 length: 13 amino acids. In germline, CDR1 is TVYSNPD, CDR2 GDNSRS (reference sequence). V was cut by 2 bases and J by 0 bases, with 10 bases left in between. CDR3 DNA: TGTGCCTTTCGTTCGGAATACACCGATAAACTCATCTTT. Protein product: CAFRSEYTDKLIF.

This clone was recorded many times. A far larger clone is just one base off, so this is likely a read error. This rearrangement joins TRDV2 to TRDJ1; TRDD3 matches at 7 bases. The CDR3 totals 20 residues. CDR1 GEAIGNYY and CDR2 EKD come from the germline V gene. The trim removed 1 base at V and 0 bases at J, leaving 19 bases unmatched. Written as DNA, the CDR3 is TGTGCCTGTGACACGCATCCCCGAATGCTGGGGGGTAGGTACACCGATAAACTCATCTTT. Protein: CACDTHPRMLGGRYTDKLIF.

This rearrangement joins TRDV2 to TRDJ3, with 10 bases that match TRDD3. TCRdb records no J gene; here it was assigned by comparing the DNA to germline. The CDR3 extends over 18 amino acids. Germline lookup yields CDR1 GEAIGNYY and CDR2 EKD. Trimming removed 3 bases from V and 5 bases from J; junction bases left unmatched: 9. This CDR3 is CACDPVLGDRRDTRQMFF. The CDR3 nucleotides read TGTGCCTGTGACCCGGTACTGGGGGATCGGCGGGACACCCGACAGATGTTTTTC.

This clone was detected only a few times. It differs at one base from a far larger clone, so likely a read error. This same CDR3 is encoded by further DNA sequences in the sample. No call exists for the J gene, whereas the V gene is TRDV1; TRDD3 is the table's D call, not checked against the DNA. Per the germline V gene, CDR1 is TSWWSYY and CDR2 is QGS. The CDR3 length is 22 residues. The CDR3 region is CALGEPAFLRGYWGPYTDKLIF. CDR3 nucleotides: TGTGCTCTTGGGGAACCTGCCTTCCTACGTGGGTACTGGGGTCCGTACACCGATAAACTCATCTTC.

As regards this clone: A far larger clone is off by one base, so a read error is likely. The sample contains more than one DNA sequence encoding this CDR3. The genes are TRDV1 and TRDJ1, with TRDD3 identical over 13 bases. Since TCRdb gives no J gene, matching the DNA to germline was used here to assign it. The CDR3 spans 21 residues. Trimming removed 2 bases from V and 0 bases from J; junction bases left unmatched: 15. Per germline, CDR1 TSWWSYY and CDR2 QGS. The CDR3 here is CALGEGQLSVLGDTYTDKLIF. CDR3 DNA sequence: TGTGCTCTTGGGGAAGGCCAACTATCCGTACTGGGGGATACGTACACCGATAAACTCATCTTT.

With regard to this clone: The translation of this DNA and the TCRdb protein of a much larger clone differ at residue 9, probably owing to a read error; the protein shown here is translated from the DNA. V usage is TRDV1 and J usage is TRDJ1; TRDD3 matches at 7 bases. TCRdb records no J gene; here it was assigned by comparing the DNA to germline. V dropped 0 bases and J dropped 0; count of bases not matched to a gene: 40. The CDR3 loop spans 28 amino acids. In germline, CDR1 is TSWWSYY, CDR2 QGS. In DNA form, the CDR3 reads TGTGCTCTTGGGGAACTAAAGGCAGCCACCAAGGGTTCCCAATCGTCAACTGGGGACACCATGTACACCGATAAACTCATCTTT. Encoded protein: CALGELKAATKGSQSSTGDTMYTDKLIF.

Comment on this clone: This likely traces to a read error, being one base from a far larger clone. Other DNA sequences within the sample encode an identical CDR3. The CDR3 sequence is CAYKGPRYWGILPDTDKLIF. Here the CDR3 DNA reads TGTGCTTATAAAGGGCCCCGCTACTGGGGGATCCTTCCCGATACCGATAAGCTCATCTTT. No J gene was assigned, while the V gene was called as TRAV38-2/DV8; the D call TRDD3 from the table was never checked on the DNA. This CDR3 comprises 20 residues. Germline CDR1 and CDR2: TSESDYY and QEAYKQQN.

At least ten counts were recorded for this clone. The protein that TCRdb holds for this DNA derives from a much larger clone and differs from the translated DNA at residue 12, which likely indicates a read error; the protein shown here is translated from the DNA. Here the V gene is TRDV2, but the J gene went uncalled. CDR1 is GEAIGNYY and CDR2 is EKD in the germline V gene. The CDR3 totals 13 residues. In DNA form, the CDR3 reads TGTGCCTGTGACACCGTACGCGGCGATAAACTCACCTTT. This translates into CACDTVRGDKLTF.

The table lists this clone with a few counts. This probably arose from a read error, given a far larger clone one base away. Other DNA sequences in this sample translate to the same CDR3. This chain uses TRDV3 with TRDJ3, with 8 bases aligning to TRDD3. Matching the DNA to germline supplied the J gene, which TCRdb does not give. Per the germline V gene, CDR1 is TVYSNPD and CDR2 is GDNSRS (reference sequence). Unmatched junction bases numbered 15, after V lost 4 bases and J lost 1 base. The CDR3 length is 19 residues. The CDR3 spells CASPTYKGYASWDTRQMFF. The CDR3 DNA reads as TGTGCCTCGCCCACATACAAGGGATACGCTTCCTGGGACACCCGACAGATGTTTTTC.

Worth noting for this clone: This sequence is one base from a far larger clone and is likely a read error. It is unclear where the CDR3 begins or ends on the DNA, so no DNA is shown, and the CDR3 is as TCRdb lists it. For the V gene the call is TRDV1; the J gene has no call; the table's D call of TRDD3 was not tested on the DNA. Counting both end residues, the CDR3 totals 27 amino acids. CDR1 and CDR2 (germline): TSWWSYY, QGS. The CDR3 sequence: CALGEKIGFLLGTGIIAGDWEIRKLIF.